This T cell receptor (beta chain) was profiled in a study of regulatory T cells in long-lasting Graves disease. Assembly of TCR beta libraries relied on iRepertoire HTBI primers together with Arm-PCR of CDR3 regions. Using its own MiXCR run on the multiplex PCR reads, TCRdb lists one record per CDR3 protein. The sample holds about 440,000 distinct CDR3 sequences; under 15% are singletons and the top ten take roughly 17%. Stated time point: newly diagnosed GD, antithyroid drugs for less than 3 months. PBMC RNA served as the TCR library source. The CDR3 extends over 15 amino acids. Per germline, CDR1 SGHTA and CDR2 FQGNSA. Trimming pared 7 bases from V and 6 bases from J, leaving 19 bases between. This clonotype was seen many times. These same data were also listed under a study on T cells in Graves' hyperthyroidism and ophthalmopathy.

The clonotype comes from a woman aged 25 to 45 with Graves disease. Sequencing was performed on peripheral blood mononuclear cells (PBMCs), taken at new diagnosis, from a patient treated with antithyroid drugs. This chain joins TRBV7-2 and TRBJ2-1, with D unresolved. This chain's CDR3 is CASTSSPPSVNEQFF. In DNA form, the CDR3 reads TGTGCCAGCACCTCATCCCCCCCGAGTGTCAATGAGCAGTTCTTC.